This TCR beta chain was obtained from a study of T-cell memory formation after mild COVID-19. This clonotype is medium-sized (0.01 to 0.1%) within its sample. Antigen unknown. 5'RACE primed at constant segments yielded TCR alpha and TCR beta cDNA libraries bearing sample barcodes and UMIs. MiXCR, run by TCRdb on the 5' RACE reads, gives a single entry per CDR3 protein. The sample contains under 8,500 distinct CDR3 sequences, approximately 33% of which appear only once. Per the germline V gene, CDR1 is SGHTA and CDR2 is FQGNSA. The CDR3 is 17 residues long. Trimming shortened V by 0 bases and J by 2 bases, and 17 bases separated the two germline ends. General study points: Clones shrinking between day 15 and 85 showed a balanced CD4/CD8 split, and those that grew later tilted toward CD4+. Pre-infection memory held some responding clones, suggesting pre-existing cross-reactive T cells responded.

Sequencing used PBMCs or a T cell subset sorted from them (not recorded which). The TCR originated in an adult woman who had mild COVID-19 (a few samples of this study predate the infection). Cell type and time point are not known. V is TRBV7-2 and J is TRBJ2-7, with D perhaps matching TRBD2 (5 bases). The CDR3 region has the DNA TGTGCCAGCAGCTTAGCCGAACTAGGCTATGCCACCTACGAGCAGTACTTC. It specifies CASSLAELGYATYEQYF.